Listed below are T cell receptor beta chains from one sample, sequenced in a study of T cell responses to AZD1222 COVID-19 vaccine. Libraries were prepared by immunoSEQ multiplex PCR; TCRdb keeps only in-frame clonotypes and omits some of them. There are about 76,000 clones in the sample; about 83% occur only once, and 25% to 30% lies in the top ten. Sequencing was performed on peripheral blood, taken 28 days after the second dose of the MenACWY control vaccine. The receptors were sampled from an adult who received the MenACWY meningococcal vaccine as a control. Each CDR3 is given with its conserved first and last residue. D genes are given only for firm matches. Size values are once, few and many counts, or a class for expanded clones, and some rows have none.

CDR3	DNA	size	D	J	V
CASSLGMTGAGYTF	TGTGCCAGCAGCTTAGGTATGACAGGGGCCGGCTACACCTTC	.	TRBD1	TRBJ1-2	TRBV7-9
CATTEGGELFF	TGTGCCACCACGGAGGGCGGGGAGCTGTTTTTT	.	.	TRBJ2-2	TRBV19
CTIGGAPNTEAFF	TGTACAATTGGGGGCGCTCCTAACACTGAAGCTTTCTTT	.	.	TRBJ1-1	TRBV6-5
CSVVQGSNQPQHF	TGCAGCGTTGTCCAGGGTAGCAATCAGCCCCAGCATTTT	once	.	TRBJ1-5	TRBV29-1
CASNDLRTDTIYF	TGTGCCAGCAATGACCTTAGGACGGACACCATATATTTT	.	.	TRBJ1-3	TRBV5-8
CASRWAPPEAFF	TGTGCCAGCAGGTGGGCGCCGCCTGAAGCTTTCTTT	once	.	TRBJ1-1	TRBV6-5
CASNPGQSTDTQYF	TGTGCCTCGAACCCGGGGCAAAGCACAGATACGCAGTATTTT	once	.	TRBJ2-3	TRBV7-7
CASSLNLPRGTGELFF	TGCGCCAGCAGCTTGAACCTACCTCGCGGAACCGGGGAGCTGTTTTTT	.	.	TRBJ2-2	TRBV5-1
CAISDHALNEQYF	TGTGCCATCAGTGATCATGCCCTGAACGAGCAGTACTTC	.	.	TRBJ2-7	TRBV10-3
CASSSLAQTSYNEQFF	TGTGCTAGCAGTTCCCTAGCCCAGACCTCCTACAATGAGCAGTTCTTC	.	.	TRBJ2-1	TRBV7-7
CATSRDADGPLANQPQHF	TGTGCCACCAGCAGAGATGCGGACGGCCCATTAGCAAATCAGCCCCAGCATTTT	.	.	TRBJ1-5	TRBV15
CASRESNLRNTEAFF	TGTGCCAGTAGAGAGTCCAACTTACGGAACACTGAAGCTTTCTTT	.	.	TRBJ1-1	TRBV19
CASSLGGQTDTQYF	TGTGCCAGCAGTTTAGGGGGGCAGACAGATACGCAGTATTTT	.	.	TRBJ2-3	TRBV28
CASSLVDREGLGYTF	TGTGCCAGCAGCTTGGTGGACAGGGAGGGACTGGGCTACACCTTC	.	TRBD1	TRBJ1-2	TRBV5-6